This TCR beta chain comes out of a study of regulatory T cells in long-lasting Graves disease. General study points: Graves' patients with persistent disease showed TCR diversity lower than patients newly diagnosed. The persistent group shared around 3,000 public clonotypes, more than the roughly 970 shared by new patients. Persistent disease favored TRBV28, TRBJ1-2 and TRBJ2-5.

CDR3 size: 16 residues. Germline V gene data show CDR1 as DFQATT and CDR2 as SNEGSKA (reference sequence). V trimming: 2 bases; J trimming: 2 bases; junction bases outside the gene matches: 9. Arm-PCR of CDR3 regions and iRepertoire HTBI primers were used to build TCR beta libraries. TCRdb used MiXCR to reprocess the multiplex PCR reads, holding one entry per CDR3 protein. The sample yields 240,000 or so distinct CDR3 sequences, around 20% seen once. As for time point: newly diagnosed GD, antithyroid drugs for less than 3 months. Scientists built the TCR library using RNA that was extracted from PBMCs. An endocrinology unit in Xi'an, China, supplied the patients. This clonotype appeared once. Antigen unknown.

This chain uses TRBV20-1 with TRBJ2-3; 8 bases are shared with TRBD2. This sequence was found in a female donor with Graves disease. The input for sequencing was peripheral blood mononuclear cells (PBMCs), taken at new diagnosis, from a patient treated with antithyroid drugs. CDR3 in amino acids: CSARSTSGFHTDTQYF. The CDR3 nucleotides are TGCAGTGCTAGAAGCACTAGCGGTTTTCACACAGATACGCAGTATTTT.